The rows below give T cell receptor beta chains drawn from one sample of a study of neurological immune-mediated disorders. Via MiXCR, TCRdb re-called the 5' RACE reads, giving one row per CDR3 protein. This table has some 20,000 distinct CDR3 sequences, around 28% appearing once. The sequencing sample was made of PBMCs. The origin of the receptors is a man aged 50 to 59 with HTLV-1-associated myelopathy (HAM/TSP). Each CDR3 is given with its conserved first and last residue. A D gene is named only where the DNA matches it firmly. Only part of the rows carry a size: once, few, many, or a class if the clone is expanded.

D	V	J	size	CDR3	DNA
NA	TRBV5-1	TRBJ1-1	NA	CASSFYICSAIPGGSEAFF	NA
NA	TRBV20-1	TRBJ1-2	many	CSARDTPGGFDYGYTF	TGCAGTGCTAGAGATACCCCTGGGGGGTTCGACTATGGCTACACCTTC
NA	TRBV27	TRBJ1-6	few	CASGKSYNSPLHF	TGTGCCAGCGGAAAGTCCTATAATTCACCCCTCCACTTT
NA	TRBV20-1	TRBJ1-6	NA	CSARDRAPEPLHF	TGCAGTGCTAGAGATCGAGCTCCGGAACCCCTCCACTTT
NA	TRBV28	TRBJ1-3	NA	CASSLGNTIYF	TGTGCCAGCAGTTTAGGAAACACCATATATTTT
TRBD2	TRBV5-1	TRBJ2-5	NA	CASSLALGTSIQTQYF	TGCGCCAGCAGCTTGGCCTTAGGGACTAGCATACAGACCCAGTACTTC
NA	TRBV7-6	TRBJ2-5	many	CASSLGGFQETQYF	TGTGCCAGCAGCTTAGGGGGATTTCAAGAGACCCAGTACTTC
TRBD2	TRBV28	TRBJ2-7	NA	CASTNPRGAYEQYF	TGTGCCAGCACCAACCCCCGGGGGGCCTACGAGCAGTACTTC
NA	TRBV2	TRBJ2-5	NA	CASSGYQETQYF	TGTGCCAGCAGTGGGTACCAAGAGACCCAGTACTTC
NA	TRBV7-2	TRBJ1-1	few	CASSLNSGHAFF	TGTGCCAGCAGCTTAAATAGTGGGCATGCTTTCTTT
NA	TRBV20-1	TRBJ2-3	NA	CSARAVRSTDTQYF	TGCAGTGCTAGAGCAGTCAGGAGCACAGATACGCAGTATTTT
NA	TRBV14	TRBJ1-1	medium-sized	CASSSTGTANMGAFF	TGTGCCAGCAGTTCAACCGGGACGGCGAACATGGGAGCTTTCTTT
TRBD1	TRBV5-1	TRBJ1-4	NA	CASSLRGTGATNEKLFF	TGCGCCAGCAGCTTGAGGGGGACAGGGGCAACTAATGAAAAACTGTTTTTT
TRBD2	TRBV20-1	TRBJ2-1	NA	CSARDSGGPTYNEQFF	TGCAGTGCTAGAGATAGCGGGGGCCCCACCTACAATGAGCAGTTCTTC
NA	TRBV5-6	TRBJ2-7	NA	CASSFNPSWGIPYEQYF	TGTGCCAGCAGCTTTAACCCAAGTTGGGGCATTCCCTACGAGCAGTACTTC
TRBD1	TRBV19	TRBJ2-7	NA	CASSKMGTGHEQYF	TGTGCCAGTAGCAAAATGGGGACAGGGCACGAGCAGTACTTC
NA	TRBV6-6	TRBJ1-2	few	CASSPGPNYGYTF	TGTGCCAGCAGCCCCGGACCTAACTATGGCTACACCTTC
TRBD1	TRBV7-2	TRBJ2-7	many	CASSPSGQPTYEQYF	TGTGCCAGCAGCCCATCGGGACAGCCTACCTACGAGCAGTACTTC
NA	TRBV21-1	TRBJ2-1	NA	CASSKRGAGSYNEQFF	TGTGCCAGTAGCAAAAGGGGAGCGGGCTCCTACAATGAGCAGTTCTTC
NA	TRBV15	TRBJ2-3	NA	CATSRGGTGTDTQYF	TGTGCCACCAGCAGAGGAGGGACGGGCACAGATACGCAGTATTTT
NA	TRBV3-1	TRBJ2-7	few	CASSQNRVESYEQYF	TGTGCCAGCAGCCAAAACAGGGTCGAGTCCTACGAGCAGTACTTC
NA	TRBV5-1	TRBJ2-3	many	CASSLGGPKTDTQYF	TGCGCCAGCAGCTTGGGGGGACCCAAAACGGATACGCAGTATTTT
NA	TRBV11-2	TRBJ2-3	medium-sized	CASSPRIGTDTQYF	TGTGCCAGCAGCCCCCGGATCGGCACAGATACGCAGTATTTT
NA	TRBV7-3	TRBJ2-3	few	CASSLTQRTDTQYF	TGTGCCAGCAGCTTAACTCAGCGGACAGATACGCAGTATTTT
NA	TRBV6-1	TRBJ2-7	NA	CASSEAGVDEQYF	TGTGCCAGCAGTGAAGCAGGGGTTGACGAGCAGTACTTC
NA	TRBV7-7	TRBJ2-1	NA	CASSSQGDEQFF	TGTGCCAGCAGCTCACAGGGTGATGAGCAGTTCTTC
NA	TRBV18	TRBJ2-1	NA	CASSLTGYYNEQFF	TGTGCCAGCTCACTAACAGGGTATTACAATGAGCAGTTCTTC
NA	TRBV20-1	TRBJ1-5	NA	CSALRQPNQPQHF	TGCAGTGCCCTCAGACAGCCCAATCAGCCCCAGCATTTT
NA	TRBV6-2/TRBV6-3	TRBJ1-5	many	CASSYRGRSNQPQHF	TGTGCCAGCAGTTACCGGGGTCGCAGCAATCAGCCCCAGCATTTT
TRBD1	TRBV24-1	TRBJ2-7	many	CATSDARGHEQYF	TGTGCCACCAGTGATGCGAGGGGGCACGAGCAGTACTTC
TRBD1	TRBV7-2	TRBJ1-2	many	CASSSTGTVNGYTF	TGTGCCAGCAGCTCCACCGGGACAGTGAATGGCTACACCTTC
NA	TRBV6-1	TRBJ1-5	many	CASSPGPPRPQHF	TGTGCCAGCAGTCCAGGGCCTCCAAGACCCCAGCATTTT
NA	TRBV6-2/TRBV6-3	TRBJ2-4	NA	CASSFSKNIQYF	TGTGCCAGCAGTTTCTCCAAAAACATTCAGTACTTC
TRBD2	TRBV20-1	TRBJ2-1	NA	CSAPTSGEVYNEQFF	TGCAGTGCCCCGACTAGCGGGGAGGTCTACAATGAGCAGTTCTTC
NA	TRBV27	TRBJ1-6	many	CASRPGRSSYNSPLHF	TGTGCCAGCCGCCCGGGGCGGAGCTCCTATAATTCACCCCTCCACTTT
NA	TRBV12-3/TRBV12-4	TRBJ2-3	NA	CASSQSDTQYF	TGTGCCAGCAGTCAGTCAGATACGCAGTATTTT
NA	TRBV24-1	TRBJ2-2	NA	CAILGREDTGELFF	TGTGCCATCCTAGGCAGGGAGGACACCGGGGAGCTGTTTTTT
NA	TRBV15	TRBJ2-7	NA	CATSRGLGSEQYF	TGTGCCACCAGCAGAGGGCTGGGGAGCGAGCAGTACTTC
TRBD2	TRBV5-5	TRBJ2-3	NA	CASSLRGSGSTDTQYF	TGTGCCAGCAGCTTGCGGGGTAGCGGGAGCACAGATACGCAGTATTTT
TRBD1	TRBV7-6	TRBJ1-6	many	CASRNRDSYNSPLHF	TGTGCCAGCAGAAATCGGGACAGTTATAATTCACCCCTCCACTTT
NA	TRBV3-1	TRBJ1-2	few	CASSQDRSSTGGYTF	TGTGCCAGCAGCCAAGATCGAAGCTCGACAGGTGGCTACACCTTC
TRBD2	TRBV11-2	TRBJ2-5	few	CASSLGASGGQQETQYF	TGTGCCAGCAGCTTAGGGGCTAGCGGGGGTCAGCAAGAGACCCAGTACTTC
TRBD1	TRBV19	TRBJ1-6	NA	CASSAGTGGSSPLHF	TGTGCCAGTAGTGCCGGGACAGGGGGCTCTTCACCCCTCCACTTT
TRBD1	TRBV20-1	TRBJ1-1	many	CSASDRGRVNTEAFF	TGCAGTGCTAGCGACAGGGGTAGGGTTAACACTGAAGCTTTCTTT
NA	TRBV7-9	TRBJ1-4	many	CASSFPGVKTEYNEKLFF	TGTGCCAGCAGCTTCCCGGGGGTAAAGACTGAATATAATGAAAAACTGTTTTTT
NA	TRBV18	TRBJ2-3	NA	CASSPEDPGADTQYF	TGTGCCAGCTCACCCGAAGACCCGGGGGCAGATACGCAGTATTTT
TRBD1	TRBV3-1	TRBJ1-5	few	CASSPGTGPQPQHF	TGTGCCAGCAGCCCCGGGACAGGCCCACAGCCCCAGCATTTT
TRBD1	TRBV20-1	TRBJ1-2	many	CSARDSRGLGYTF	TGCAGTGCTAGAGATAGTAGGGGGCTTGGCTACACCTTC
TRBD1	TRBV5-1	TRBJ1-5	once	CSSSLAGTGDQPQHF	TGCTCCAGCAGCTTGGCCGGGACAGGGGATCAGCCCCAGCATTTT
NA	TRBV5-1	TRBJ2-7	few	CASSYPGYEQYF	TGCGCCAGCAGCTATCCAGGGTACGAGCAGTACTTC